This T cell receptor (beta chain) was identified in a study of blood T cells in healthy people across ages. This CDR3 has 20 residues. This clonotype was seen a few times. No antigen is known for it. General study results and limits: Both naive CD4+ cell counts and diversity were greater in long-lived donors than in aged donors.

Alongside a J-beta primer mix, a sample-barcoded 5' primer served in a second PCR lasting about 6 to 12 cycles. TCRdb re-called the 5' RACE reads through MiXCR, storing one row per CDR3 protein. The sample has around 820,000 distinct CDR3 sequences; just under 25% are singletons. The same sample was also studied in work on T cells of mothers and their children. That report adds: Reverse transcription into cDNA received all extracted RNA, at 1.5 ug per 15 ul. The study found slightly higher but non-significant overlap in related versus unrelated mother-child pairs.

The sequencing input was blood. The chain joins TRBV21-1 to TRBJ2-5; the listed D gene, TRBD1, was not tested against the DNA. TRBV21-1 is deemed a pseudogene. The sequence derives from a boy aged 10-17 years in good health. As DNA, the CDR3 is TGTGCCAGCATCCCAAACACCTTGCCCGGGGACAGGGGAAACCAAGAGACCCAGTACTTC. Protein sequence: CASIPNTLPGDRGNQETQYF.